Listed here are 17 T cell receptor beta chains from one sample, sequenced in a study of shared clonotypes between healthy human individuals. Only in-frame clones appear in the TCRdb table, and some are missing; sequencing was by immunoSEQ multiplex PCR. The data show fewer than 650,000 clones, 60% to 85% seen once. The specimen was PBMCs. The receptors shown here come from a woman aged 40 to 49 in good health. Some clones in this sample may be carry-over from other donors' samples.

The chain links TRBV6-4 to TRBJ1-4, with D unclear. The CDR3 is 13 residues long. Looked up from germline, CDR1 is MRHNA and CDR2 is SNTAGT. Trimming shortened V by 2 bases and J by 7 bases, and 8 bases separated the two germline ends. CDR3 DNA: TGTGCCAGCAGTGACAAGGACGGTGAAAAACTGTTTTTT. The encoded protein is CASSDKDGEKLFF.

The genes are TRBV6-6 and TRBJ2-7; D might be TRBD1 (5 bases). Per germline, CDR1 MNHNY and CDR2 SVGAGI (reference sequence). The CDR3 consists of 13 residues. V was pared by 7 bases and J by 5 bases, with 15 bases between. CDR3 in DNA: TGTGCCAGCACCTCTCAGGGTCCGAACGAGCAGTACTTC. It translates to CASTSQGPNEQYF.

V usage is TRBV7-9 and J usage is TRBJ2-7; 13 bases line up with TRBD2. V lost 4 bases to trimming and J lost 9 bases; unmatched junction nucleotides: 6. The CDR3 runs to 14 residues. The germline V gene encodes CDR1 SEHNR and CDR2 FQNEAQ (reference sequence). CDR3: CASSSGLAGSVQYF. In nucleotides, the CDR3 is TGTGCCAGCAGCTCGGGACTAGCGGGATCGGTGCAGTACTTC.

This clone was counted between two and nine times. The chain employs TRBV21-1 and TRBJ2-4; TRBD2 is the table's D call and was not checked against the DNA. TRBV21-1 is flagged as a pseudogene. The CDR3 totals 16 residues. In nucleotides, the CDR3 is TGTGCCAGCAGCAAAGGGGCGGGGTTAGCCAAAAACATTCAGTACTTC. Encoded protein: CASSKGAGLAKNIQYF.

In DNA, the CDR3 is TGTGCCAGCAGCGTAGTGGGGGAGAACACTGAAGCTTTCTTT. This codes for CASSVVGENTEAFF. The chain employs TRBV9 and TRBJ1-1, with D perhaps TRBD1 (5 bases). From germline, CDR1 is SGDLS and CDR2 YYNGEE. CDR3 length: 14 amino acids. V lost 0 bases to trimming and J lost 1 base, with 7 bases between them.

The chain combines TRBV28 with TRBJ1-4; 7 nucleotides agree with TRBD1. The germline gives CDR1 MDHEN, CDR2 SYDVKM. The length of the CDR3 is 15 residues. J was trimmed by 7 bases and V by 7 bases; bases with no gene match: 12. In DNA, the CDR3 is TGTGCCAGCAAACTCCCCGGGACAGTAGCTGAAAAACTGTTTTTT. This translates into CASKLPGTVAEKLFF.

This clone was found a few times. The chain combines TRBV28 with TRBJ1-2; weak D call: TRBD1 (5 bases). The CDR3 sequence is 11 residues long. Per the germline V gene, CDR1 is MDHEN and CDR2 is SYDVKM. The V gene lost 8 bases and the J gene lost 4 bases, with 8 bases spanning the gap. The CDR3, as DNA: TGTGCCAGCGAGGGACGCTATGGCTACACCTTC. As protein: CASEGRYGYTF.

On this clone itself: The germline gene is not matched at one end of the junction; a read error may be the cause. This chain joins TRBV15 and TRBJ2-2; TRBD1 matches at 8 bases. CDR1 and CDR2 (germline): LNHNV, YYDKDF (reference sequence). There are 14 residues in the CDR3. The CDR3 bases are TGTGCCACCAGCCGGGACAGGACCGCCGGCGAGCTGTTTTTT. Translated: CATSRDRTAGELFF.

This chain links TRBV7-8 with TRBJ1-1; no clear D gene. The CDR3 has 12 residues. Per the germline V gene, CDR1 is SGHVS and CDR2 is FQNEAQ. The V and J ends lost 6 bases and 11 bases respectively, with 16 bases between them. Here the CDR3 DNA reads TGTGCCAGCAGACTTGGGGAGAGGCCGGCTTTCTTT. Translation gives CASRLGERPAFF.

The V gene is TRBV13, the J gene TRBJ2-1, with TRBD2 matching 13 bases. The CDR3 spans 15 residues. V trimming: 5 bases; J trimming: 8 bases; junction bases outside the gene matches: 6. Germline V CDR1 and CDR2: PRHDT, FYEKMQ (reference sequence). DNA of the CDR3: TGTGCCAGCAGCCAAACTAGCGGGAGGGCGGATGAGCAGTTCTTC. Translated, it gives CASSQTSGRADEQFF. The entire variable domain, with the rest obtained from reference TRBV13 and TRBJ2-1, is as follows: AAGVIQSPRHLIKEKRETATLKCYPIPRHDTVYWYQQGPGQDPQFLISFYEKMQSDKGSIPDRFSAQQFSDYHSELNMSSLELGDSALYFCASSQTSGRADEQFFGPGTRLTVL.

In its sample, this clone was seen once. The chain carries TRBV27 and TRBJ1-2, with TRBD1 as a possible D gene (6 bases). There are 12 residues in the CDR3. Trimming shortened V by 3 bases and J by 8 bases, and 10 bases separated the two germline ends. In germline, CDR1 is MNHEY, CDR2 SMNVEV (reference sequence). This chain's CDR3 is CASSFAGEGYTF. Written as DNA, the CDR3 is TGTGCCAGCAGTTTTGCAGGGGAAGGCTACACCTTC.

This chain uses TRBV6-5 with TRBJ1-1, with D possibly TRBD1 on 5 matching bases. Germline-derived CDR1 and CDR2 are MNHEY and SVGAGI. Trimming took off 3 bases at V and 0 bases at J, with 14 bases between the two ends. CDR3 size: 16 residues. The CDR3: CASSYGPQGLNTEAFF. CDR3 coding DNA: TGTGCCAGCAGTTATGGTCCTCAGGGCTTGAACACTGAAGCTTTCTTT.

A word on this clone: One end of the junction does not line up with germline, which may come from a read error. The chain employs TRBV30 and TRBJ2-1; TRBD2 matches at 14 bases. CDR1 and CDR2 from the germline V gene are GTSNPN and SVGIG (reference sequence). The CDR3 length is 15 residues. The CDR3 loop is CAWSFRLAGGNAQFF. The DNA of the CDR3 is TGTGCCTGGAGTTTTCGACTAGCGGGGGGGAATGCGCAGTTCTTC.

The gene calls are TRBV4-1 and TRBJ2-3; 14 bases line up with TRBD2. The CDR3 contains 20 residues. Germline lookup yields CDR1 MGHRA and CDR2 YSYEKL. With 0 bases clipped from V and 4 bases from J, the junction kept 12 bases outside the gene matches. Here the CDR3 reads CASSQDRFPTSGRASDTQYF. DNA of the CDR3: TGCGCCAGCAGCCAAGATCGCTTCCCGACTAGCGGGAGGGCCTCAGATACGCAGTATTTT.

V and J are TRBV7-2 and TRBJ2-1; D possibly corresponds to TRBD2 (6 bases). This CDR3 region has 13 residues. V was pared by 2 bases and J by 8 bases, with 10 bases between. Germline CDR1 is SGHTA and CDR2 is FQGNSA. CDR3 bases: TGTGCCAGCAGCTTACTCGGGACTTATGAGCAGTTCTTC. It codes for CASSLLGTYEQFF.

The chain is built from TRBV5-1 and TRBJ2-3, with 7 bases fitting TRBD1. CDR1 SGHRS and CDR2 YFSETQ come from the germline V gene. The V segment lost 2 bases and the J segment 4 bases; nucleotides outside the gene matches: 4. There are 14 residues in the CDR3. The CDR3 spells CASSFLQGADTQYF. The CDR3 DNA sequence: TGCGCCAGCAGCTTCCTCCAGGGGGCAGATACGCAGTATTTT. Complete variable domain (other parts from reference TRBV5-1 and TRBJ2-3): KAGVTQTPRYLIKTRGQQVTLSCSPISGHRSVSWYQQTPGQGLQFLFEYFSETQRNKGNFPGRFSGRQFSNSRSEMNVSTLELGDSALYLCASSFLQGADTQYFGPGTRLTVL.

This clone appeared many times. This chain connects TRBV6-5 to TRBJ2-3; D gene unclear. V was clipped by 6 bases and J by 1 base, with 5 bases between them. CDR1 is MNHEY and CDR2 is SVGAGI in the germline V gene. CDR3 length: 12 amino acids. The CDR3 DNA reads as TGTGCCAGCAGCCAGGGCACAGATACGCAGTATTTT. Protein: CASSQGTDTQYF.